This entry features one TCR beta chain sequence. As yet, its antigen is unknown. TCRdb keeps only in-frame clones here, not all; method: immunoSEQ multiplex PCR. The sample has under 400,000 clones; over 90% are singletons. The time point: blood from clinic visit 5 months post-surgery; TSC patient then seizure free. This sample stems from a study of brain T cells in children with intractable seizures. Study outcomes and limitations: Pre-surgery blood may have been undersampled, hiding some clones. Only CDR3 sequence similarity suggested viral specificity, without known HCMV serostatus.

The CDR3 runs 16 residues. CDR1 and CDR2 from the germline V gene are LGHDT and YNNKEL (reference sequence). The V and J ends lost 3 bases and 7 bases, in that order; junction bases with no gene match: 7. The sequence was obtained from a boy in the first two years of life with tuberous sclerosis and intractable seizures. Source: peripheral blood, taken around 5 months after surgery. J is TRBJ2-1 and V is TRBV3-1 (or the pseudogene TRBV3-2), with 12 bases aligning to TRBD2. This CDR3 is CASSQRLAGVWNEQFF. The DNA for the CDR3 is TGTGCCAGCAGCCAGCGACTAGCGGGAGTATGGAATGAGCAGTTCTTC.